Listed below are T cell receptor beta chains from one sample, sequenced in a study of T cells after yellow fever vaccination. TCRdb processed the 5' RACE reads anew with MiXCR; each CDR3 protein has one entry. The table shows fewer than 450,000 distinct CDR3 sequences, with under 14% occurring only once. Sequencing used PBMCs, obtained on the day of the first yellow fever vaccination. Receptors were obtained from a man younger than 35 who received the YFV17D yellow fever vaccine. The CDR3 runs from the conserved cysteine through the conserved F or W. Each record gives: V gene, D gene, clone size, J gene, CDR3 DNA, CDR3 protein. A D gene is named only where the DNA matches it firmly. Clone size is given for some rows only: seen once, a few or many times, or a class if the clone is expanded.

V gene: TRBV10-3
D gene: NA
clone size: NA
J gene: TRBJ2-5
CDR3 DNA: TGTGCCATCAGTAGCGGAGATCAAGAGACCCAGTACTTC
CDR3 protein: CAISSGDQETQYF

V gene: TRBV6-1
D gene: NA
clone size: few
J gene: TRBJ1-2
CDR3 DNA: TGTGCCAGCAGCCCCAGCGCCAGGGGAGCGGGCGGCTACACCTTC
CDR3 protein: CASSPSARGAGGYTF

V gene: TRBV12-3/TRBV12-4
D gene: NA
clone size: few
J gene: TRBJ2-1
CDR3 DNA: TGTGCCAGCAGTTTAAGCCTCGAGGGAGTGCAGTTCTTC
CDR3 protein: CASSLSLEGVQFF

V gene: TRBV12-3/TRBV12-4
D gene: NA
clone size: NA
J gene: TRBJ2-1
CDR3 DNA: TGTGCCAGCAGGTTCCCAGGGCGGAACAATGAGCAGTTCTTC
CDR3 protein: CASRFPGRNNEQFF

V gene: TRBV7-2
D gene: TRBD2
clone size: few
J gene: TRBJ2-1
CDR3 DNA: TGTGCCAGCAGCTTATCAGCGGGGTACAATGAGCAGTTCTTC
CDR3 protein: CASSLSAGYNEQFF

V gene: TRBV3-1
D gene: TRBD2
clone size: few
J gene: TRBJ2-2
CDR3 DNA: TGTGCCAGCAGCCCCTTTATTAGCGGGGGAAACACCGGGGAGCTGTTTTTT
CDR3 protein: CASSPFISGGNTGELFF

V gene: TRBV2
D gene: NA
clone size: NA
J gene: TRBJ2-6
CDR3 DNA: TGTGCCAGCAGTGTTCAGGGGGCCAACGTCCTGACTTTC
CDR3 protein: CASSVQGANVLTF

V gene: TRBV20-1
D gene: NA
clone size: few
J gene: TRBJ2-5
CDR3 DNA: TGCAGTGCTAGACATCCGGGGGGCCCCCAAGAGACCCAGTACTTC
CDR3 protein: CSARHPGGPQETQYF

V gene: TRBV7-9
D gene: NA
clone size: few
J gene: TRBJ2-2
CDR3 DNA: TGTGCCAGCAGCTCTACATATAACACCGGGGAGCTGTTTTTT
CDR3 protein: CASSSTYNTGELFF

V gene: TRBV5-1
D gene: NA
clone size: NA
J gene: TRBJ2-2
CDR3 DNA: TGCGCCAGCACCCAGGACAGCGCCCCCGGGGAGCTGTTTTTT
CDR3 protein: CASTQDSAPGELFF

V gene: TRBV12-3/TRBV12-4
D gene: NA
clone size: many
J gene: TRBJ1-2
CDR3 DNA: TGTGCCAGCAGTTTAAGTAACCCGCGCGGTACCTATGGCTACACCTTC
CDR3 protein: CASSLSNPRGTYGYTF

V gene: TRBV7-8
D gene: NA
clone size: few
J gene: TRBJ1-1
CDR3 DNA: TGTGCCAGCAGCCTCAGGGCGTCACTTACTGAAGCTTTCTTT
CDR3 protein: CASSLRASLTEAFF

V gene: TRBV9
D gene: NA
clone size: few
J gene: TRBJ1-2
CDR3 DNA: TGTGCCAGCAGCGTAGCGTTCACCGGAATTGGCTACACCTTC
CDR3 protein: CASSVAFTGIGYTF

V gene: TRBV15
D gene: NA
clone size: few
J gene: TRBJ2-2
CDR3 DNA: TGTGCCACCAGCAGAGGGGGCCCCCCGGAAGGGGAGCTGTTTTTT
CDR3 protein: CATSRGGPPEGELFF

V gene: TRBV4-1
D gene: TRBD1
clone size: NA
J gene: TRBJ1-5
CDR3 DNA: TGCGCCAGCAGCCAAGATTCGGCCCAGGGGGACTCGATTCAGCCCCAGCATTTT
CDR3 protein: CASSQDSAQGDSIQPQHF

V gene: TRBV10-1
D gene: NA
clone size: few
J gene: TRBJ2-7
CDR3 DNA: TGCGCCAGCAGCGATGGGGGGGCGCGTTACGAGCAGTACTTC
CDR3 protein: CASSDGGARYEQYF

V gene: TRBV27
D gene: TRBD1
clone size: NA
J gene: TRBJ2-3
CDR3 DNA: TGTGCCAGCAGTACCCGACAGGGGTTGGGCACAGATACGCAGTATTTT
CDR3 protein: CASSTRQGLGTDTQYF

V gene: TRBV20-1
D gene: NA
clone size: few
J gene: TRBJ1-2
CDR3 DNA: TGCAGTGCTCGCGGTGTGGTCGGGATACCTTCCTATGGCTACACCTTC
CDR3 protein: CSARGVVGIPSYGYTF

V gene: TRBV5-1
D gene: TRBD1
clone size: NA
J gene: TRBJ1-1
CDR3 DNA: TGCGCCAGCAGCTCTGGACAGGAACGGAACACTGAAGCTTTCTTT
CDR3 protein: CASSSGQERNTEAFF

V gene: TRBV5-4
D gene: NA
clone size: few
J gene: TRBJ1-1
CDR3 DNA: TGTGCCAGCAGCTTTAGACCGAACACTGAAGCTTTCTTT
CDR3 protein: CASSFRPNTEAFF

V gene: TRBV3-1
D gene: NA
clone size: few
J gene: TRBJ1-5
CDR3 DNA: TGTGCCAGCAGCCAAGGCCCTGGAGATCAGCCCCAGCATTTT
CDR3 protein: CASSQGPGDQPQHF

V gene: TRBV4-1
D gene: TRBD1
clone size: many
J gene: TRBJ1-1
CDR3 DNA: TGCGCCAGCAGCCAAGGACAGGGTGGGGCTGAAGCTTTCTTT
CDR3 protein: CASSQGQGGAEAFF

V gene: TRBV3-1
D gene: NA
clone size: NA
J gene: TRBJ2-2
CDR3 DNA: TGTGCCAGCAGCCAAGTAGGGTACGGGGAGCTGTTTTTT
CDR3 protein: CASSQVGYGELFF

V gene: TRBV4-1
D gene: NA
clone size: NA
J gene: TRBJ1-6
CDR3 DNA: TGCGCCAGCAGCCAAGAGGTGGAGTCACCCCTCCACTTT
CDR3 protein: CASSQEVESPLHF

V gene: TRBV12-3/TRBV12-4
D gene: NA
clone size: many
J gene: TRBJ2-3
CDR3 DNA: TGTGCCAGCAGTTTAAACTCAGGGACAGATACGCAGTATTTT
CDR3 protein: CASSLNSGTDTQYF

V gene: TRBV7-2
D gene: NA
clone size: many
J gene: TRBJ1-3
CDR3 DNA: TGTGCCAGCAGCTTAACTTATGGAAACACCATATATTTT
CDR3 protein: CASSLTYGNTIYF

V gene: TRBV12-3/TRBV12-4
D gene: TRBD1
clone size: NA
J gene: TRBJ2-2
CDR3 DNA: TGTGCCAGCAGTCCTCGGGACAGGTTGACCGGGGAGCTGTTTTTT
CDR3 protein: CASSPRDRLTGELFF

V gene: TRBV7-9
D gene: NA
clone size: NA
J gene: TRBJ2-7
CDR3 DNA: TGTGCCAGCAGCTTCATACCGGGGGCAGCCCTATTCTACGAGCAGTACTTC
CDR3 protein: CASSFIPGAALFYEQYF

V gene: TRBV7-9
D gene: NA
clone size: few
J gene: TRBJ2-5
CDR3 DNA: TGTGCCAGCGTCTATGGCCAAGAGACCCAGTACTTC
CDR3 protein: CASVYGQETQYF

V gene: TRBV4-3
D gene: NA
clone size: NA
J gene: TRBJ2-7
CDR3 DNA: TGCGCCAGCAGCCAAGAGGGAGGACGGGGCGAGCAGTACTTC
CDR3 protein: CASSQEGGRGEQYF

V gene: TRBV9
D gene: NA
clone size: NA
J gene: TRBJ2-3
CDR3 DNA: TGTGCCAGCAGCGTAGTCCCCGACACAGATACGCAGTATTTT
CDR3 protein: CASSVVPDTDTQYF

V gene: TRBV18
D gene: NA
clone size: NA
J gene: TRBJ1-5
CDR3 DNA: TGTGCCAGCTCACCATCGCGACAGACCAGCAATCAGCCCCAGCATTTT
CDR3 protein: CASSPSRQTSNQPQHF

V gene: TRBV20-1
D gene: NA
clone size: NA
J gene: TRBJ2-5
CDR3 DNA: TGCAGTGCTAGCGAGGGGGCGGGGGACGCTGAGACCCAGTACTTC
CDR3 protein: CSASEGAGDAETQYF

V gene: TRBV7-9
D gene: NA
clone size: few
J gene: TRBJ2-5
CDR3 DNA: TGTGCCAGCAGCTTAGCTCCGGGGGGCAGGGAGACCCAGTACTTC
CDR3 protein: CASSLAPGGRETQYF

V gene: TRBV6-2/TRBV6-3
D gene: NA
clone size: few
J gene: TRBJ2-1
CDR3 DNA: TGTGCCAGCACCCTCGGGGACGGGGGCTACAATGAGCAGTTCTTC
CDR3 protein: CASTLGDGGYNEQFF

V gene: TRBV7-7
D gene: NA
clone size: many
J gene: TRBJ2-1
CDR3 DNA: TGTGCTAGCAGCTTTGACCAGAGCTCCTACAATGAGCAGTTCTTC
CDR3 protein: CASSFDQSSYNEQFF

V gene: TRBV5-6
D gene: TRBD2
clone size: few
J gene: TRBJ2-3
CDR3 DNA: TGTGCCAGCAGCTATAGCGGGGGGGCTTACACAGATACGCAGTATTTT
CDR3 protein: CASSYSGGAYTDTQYF

V gene: TRBV13
D gene: NA
clone size: NA
J gene: TRBJ2-1
CDR3 DNA: TGTGCCAGCAGGGGGGAGCCCCCCAGCTCCTACAATGAGCAGTTCTTC
CDR3 protein: CASRGEPPSSYNEQFF

V gene: TRBV6-1
D gene: TRBD1
clone size: few
J gene: TRBJ1-5
CDR3 DNA: TGTGCCAGCAGCCTCCAGGGGGCCCCTAGCAATCAGCCCCAGCATTTT
CDR3 protein: CASSLQGAPSNQPQHF

V gene: TRBV20-1
D gene: NA
clone size: NA
J gene: TRBJ2-5
CDR3 DNA: TGCAGTGCGAGGGAGACCCAGTACTTC
CDR3 protein: CSARETQYF

V gene: TRBV27
D gene: NA
clone size: NA
J gene: TRBJ2-1
CDR3 DNA: TGTGCCAGCAGTTTCGTAGGGGGCTACAATGAGCAGTTCTTC
CDR3 protein: CASSFVGGYNEQFF

V gene: TRBV20-1
D gene: TRBD2
clone size: many
J gene: TRBJ2-1
CDR3 DNA: TGCAGTGCACAGCGGGGGGTCTACAATGAGCAGTTCTTC
CDR3 protein: CSAQRGVYNEQFF

V gene: TRBV7-2
D gene: TRBD1
clone size: few
J gene: TRBJ1-4
CDR3 DNA: TGTGCCAGCAGCTTCCTTCCGACAGGGGGCTGGCAAAAACTGTTTTTT
CDR3 protein: CASSFLPTGGWQKLFF

V gene: TRBV11-2
D gene: NA
clone size: few
J gene: TRBJ1-1
CDR3 DNA: TGTGCCAGCAGCTTAGACGGCGGGGGAGGTCTGTTGACTGAAGCTTTCTTT
CDR3 protein: CASSLDGGGGLLTEAFF

V gene: TRBV29-1
D gene: NA
clone size: NA
J gene: TRBJ2-2
CDR3 DNA: TGCAGCGCGGACGGCAACACCGGGGAGCTGTTTTTT
CDR3 protein: CSADGNTGELFF

V gene: TRBV3-1
D gene: TRBD1
clone size: NA
J gene: TRBJ2-1
CDR3 DNA: TGTGCCAGCGCATCCGGGACAGGGTCTTGGGAGCAGTTCTTC
CDR3 protein: CASASGTGSWEQFF

V gene: TRBV20-1
D gene: NA
clone size: NA
J gene: TRBJ1-1
CDR3 DNA: TGCAGTGCTAGCGTGTCCAGGGAAGAAACTGAAGCTTTCTTT
CDR3 protein: CSASVSREETEAFF

V gene: TRBV7-6
D gene: NA
clone size: few
J gene: TRBJ1-2
CDR3 DNA: TGTGCCAGCAGCTTAAATGCGGGAGGAACTAACTATGGCTACACCTTC
CDR3 protein: CASSLNAGGTNYGYTF

V gene: TRBV5-1
D gene: NA
clone size: NA
J gene: TRBJ2-2
CDR3 DNA: TGCGCCAGCAGCTTTGTATCCGGGGCGCCCGGGGAGCTGTTTTTT
CDR3 protein: CASSFVSGAPGELFF

V gene: TRBV12-3/TRBV12-4
D gene: NA
clone size: few
J gene: TRBJ2-3
CDR3 DNA: TGTGCCAGCCGCCCCCCCTCTTCTAGCACAGATACGCAGTATTTT
CDR3 protein: CASRPPSSSTDTQYF

V gene: TRBV7-2
D gene: NA
clone size: few
J gene: TRBJ1-2
CDR3 DNA: TGTGCCAGCAGCTTAGAGATTGGGGGGGTTGGCTACACCTTC
CDR3 protein: CASSLEIGGVGYTF

V gene: TRBV5-1
D gene: NA
clone size: NA
J gene: TRBJ2-5
CDR3 DNA: TGCGCCAGCAGCTTGGCGCAGGGCTCGGAGACCCAGTACTTC
CDR3 protein: CASSLAQGSETQYF

V gene: TRBV7-2
D gene: TRBD2
clone size: many
J gene: TRBJ2-7
CDR3 DNA: TGTGCCAGCAGCCCTAGCGGGGGGCCCTACGAGCAGTACTTC
CDR3 protein: CASSPSGGPYEQYF

V gene: TRBV7-6
D gene: TRBD1
clone size: few
J gene: TRBJ2-5
CDR3 DNA: TGTGCCAGCAGCGCGGGACAGGGGGCCCCGGTACAAGAGACCCAGTACTTC
CDR3 protein: CASSAGQGAPVQETQYF

V gene: TRBV19
D gene: NA
clone size: many
J gene: TRBJ1-1
CDR3 DNA: TGTGCCAGTAGCTCACAGGGTGGTGAAGCTTTCTTT
CDR3 protein: CASSSQGGEAFF

V gene: TRBV7-2
D gene: TRBD1
clone size: many
J gene: TRBJ1-2
CDR3 DNA: TGTGCCAGCAGCTCACAGGGGCGGTGGGGCTACACCTTC
CDR3 protein: CASSSQGRWGYTF

V gene: TRBV7-9
D gene: TRBD2
clone size: few
J gene: TRBJ2-3
CDR3 DNA: TGTGCCAGCAGCTACCGGCGGGGGGCTGGTACGCAGTATTTT
CDR3 protein: CASSYRRGAGTQYF

V gene: TRBV6-1
D gene: TRBD1
clone size: NA
J gene: TRBJ1-2
CDR3 DNA: TGTGCCACAAACGGGGACAGCAATCCTCCCTACTATGGCTACACCTTC
CDR3 protein: CATNGDSNPPYYGYTF

V gene: TRBV29-1
D gene: TRBD2
clone size: many
J gene: TRBJ2-3
CDR3 DNA: TGCAGCGTTGAGGTTAGCGGGGTAGATACGCAGTATTTT
CDR3 protein: CSVEVSGVDTQYF

V gene: TRBV5-5
D gene: NA
clone size: NA
J gene: TRBJ1-5
CDR3 DNA: TGTGCCAGCAGCTTGGCCCCGGTGGGACAGCCCCAGCATTTT
CDR3 protein: CASSLAPVGQPQHF